The present T cell receptor (beta chain) was sequenced within a study of OX40 agonist ivuxolimab in advanced cancers. The study, taken as a whole, reports: Expanded clones were, on average, more numerous in CD8+ T cells than in CD4+. Doses of 0.1 to 3.0 mg/kg were accompanied by clonal expansion of CD4+ and CD8+ blood T cells by week 6.

As to this clone: Its antigen is currently unknown.

Baseline was the first blood sampling point, followed by cycle 4 day 1 and cycle 7 day 1. The data were produced by immunoSEQ multiplex PCR, yet TCRdb's version contains in-frame clones alone and is incomplete. The table lists under 20,000 clones, more than 75% of them singletons. This receptor was obtained from an adult with an advanced solid tumor such as melanoma, head and neck, liver or kidney cancer. The sample in question was CD4+ or CD8+ T cells sorted from blood, obtained in a trial of the OX40 agonist ivuxolimab.

CDR3 protein: CASSWGPQTPLHF. The CDR3 bases are TGTGCCAGCAGTTGGGGGCCGCAGACACCCCTCCACTTT. This chain links TRBV5-6 with TRBJ1-6; maybe TRBD1 (6 bases). Per germline, CDR1 SGHDT and CDR2 YYEEEE. V was pared by 5 bases and J by 11 bases, with 14 bases between. CDR3 length: 13 amino acids.